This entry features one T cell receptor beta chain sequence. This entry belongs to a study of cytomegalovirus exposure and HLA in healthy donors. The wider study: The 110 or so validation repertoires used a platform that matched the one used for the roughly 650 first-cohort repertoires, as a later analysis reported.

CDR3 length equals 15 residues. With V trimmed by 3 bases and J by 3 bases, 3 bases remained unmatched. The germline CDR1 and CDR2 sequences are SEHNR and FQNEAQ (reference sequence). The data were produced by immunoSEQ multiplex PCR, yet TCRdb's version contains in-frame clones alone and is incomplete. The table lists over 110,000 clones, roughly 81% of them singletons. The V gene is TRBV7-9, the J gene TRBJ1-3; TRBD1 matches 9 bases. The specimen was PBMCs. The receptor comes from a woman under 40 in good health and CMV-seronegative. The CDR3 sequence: CASSLGTGIGNTIYF. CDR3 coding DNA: TGTGCCAGCAGCTTGGGGACAGGGATTGGAAACACCATATATTTT.